This T cell receptor beta chain was documented in a study of blood T cell repertoires in COVID-19. Overall study context: Donors in the United States, Italy and Spain gave samples during acute or convalescent COVID-19. The cDNA or gDNA used as material had been derived from T cells, B-cell-depleted T cells, or PBMCs.

This CDR3 region has 14 residues. CDR1 and CDR2 (germline): MNHEY, SVGAGI. Between the trimmed V and J ends, which lost 5 bases and 6 bases, there was a span of 14 bases. How the authors handled the data: Using reference gene primer amplification, nucleated cell counts were estimated. The table came from immunoSEQ multiplex PCR; TCRdb's copy has only in-frame clones and leaves some out. V, J and clone size were drawn from that table, and D and trimming were deduced from the DNA. In the table there are 60,000 to 80,000 clones, roughly 84% of which are singletons. The genes are TRBV6-5 and TRBJ1-3; perhaps TRBD1 as D (5 bases). The clonotype originates from a man in his forties or fifties with active COVID-19. The sequenced sample was peripheral blood. The CDR3 is CASSPSSGENTIYF. In nucleotides, the CDR3 is TGTGCCAGCAGTCCCTCATCGGGGGAAAACACCATATATTTT.